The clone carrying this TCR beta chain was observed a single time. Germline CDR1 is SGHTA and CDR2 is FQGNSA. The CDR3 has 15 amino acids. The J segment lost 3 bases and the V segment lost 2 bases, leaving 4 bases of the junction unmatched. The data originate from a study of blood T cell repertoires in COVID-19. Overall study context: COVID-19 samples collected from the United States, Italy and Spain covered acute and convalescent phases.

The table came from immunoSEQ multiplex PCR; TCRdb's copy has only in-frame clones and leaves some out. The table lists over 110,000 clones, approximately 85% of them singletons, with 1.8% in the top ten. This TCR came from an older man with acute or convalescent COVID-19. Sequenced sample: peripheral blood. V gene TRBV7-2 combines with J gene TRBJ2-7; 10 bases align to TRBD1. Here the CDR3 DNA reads TGTGCCAGCAGCTTACGACAGGGGGCGGTCTACGAGCAGTACTTC. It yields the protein CASSLRQGAVYEQYF.